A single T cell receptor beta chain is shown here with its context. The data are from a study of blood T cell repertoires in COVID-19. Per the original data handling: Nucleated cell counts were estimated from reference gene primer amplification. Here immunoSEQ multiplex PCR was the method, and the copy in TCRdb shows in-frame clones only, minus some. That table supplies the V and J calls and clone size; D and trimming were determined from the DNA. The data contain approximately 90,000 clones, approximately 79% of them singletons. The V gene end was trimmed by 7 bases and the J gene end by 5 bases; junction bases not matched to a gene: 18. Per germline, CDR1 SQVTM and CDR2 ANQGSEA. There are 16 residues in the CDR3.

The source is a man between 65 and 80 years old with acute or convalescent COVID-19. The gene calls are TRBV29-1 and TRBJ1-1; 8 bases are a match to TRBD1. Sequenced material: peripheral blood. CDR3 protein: CSAEARDRWMRTEAFF. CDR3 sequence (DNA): TGCAGCGCGGAGGCCCGGGACAGGTGGATGAGGACTGAAGCTTTCTTT.